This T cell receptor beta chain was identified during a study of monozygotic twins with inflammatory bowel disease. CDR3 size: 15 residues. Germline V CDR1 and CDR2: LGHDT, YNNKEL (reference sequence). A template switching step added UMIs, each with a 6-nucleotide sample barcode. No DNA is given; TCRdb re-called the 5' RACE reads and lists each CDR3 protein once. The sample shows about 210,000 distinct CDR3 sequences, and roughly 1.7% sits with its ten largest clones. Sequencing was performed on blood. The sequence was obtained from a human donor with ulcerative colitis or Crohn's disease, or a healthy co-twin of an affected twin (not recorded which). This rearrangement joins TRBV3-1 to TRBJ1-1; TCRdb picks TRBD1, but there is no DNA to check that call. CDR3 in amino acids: CASSQDGGRGTEAFF.